Listed here are 14 T cell receptor beta chains from one sample, sequenced in a study of blood T cell repertoires in COVID-19 (dated by TCRdb to the early 2020s). Library construction relied on the immunoSEQ multiplex PCR assay. In TCRdb, the immuneACCESS table is reduced to in-frame sequences with V and J assigned. These tables do not hold every clone; where another copy was compared, an unresolved V gene accounts for under half, and the others remain unexplained. The sample table shows fewer than 45,000 clones, and around 82% are seen once. The ten largest clones take up 31% of the sample. The sample comprised peripheral blood. The source of these receptors is a woman of 80 years or more with acute or convalescent COVID-19.

For the CDR3, the DNA is TGTGCCAGCAGCTTGGCGGGAGTGGGGGAGACCCAGTACTTC. Translated, it gives CASSLAGVGETQYF. The chain recombines TRBV5-4 with TRBJ2-5; D perhaps matches TRBD2 (6 bases). The germline V and J ends were trimmed by 0 bases and 5 bases, with 11 bases remaining between them. Germline lookup yields CDR1 SGHNT and CDR2 YYREEE (reference sequence). The length of the CDR3 is 14 residues.

This chain uses TRBV5-1 with TRBJ2-5, with a weak D call TRBD2 (6 bases). The V gene lost 3 bases and the J gene lost 5 bases, with 14 bases spanning the gap. Germline V gene data show CDR1 as SGHRS and CDR2 as YFSETQ. CDR3 length: 14 amino acids. This chain's CDR3 is CASSWGGGGETQYF. The CDR3 coding sequence is TGCGCCAGCAGCTGGGGTGGAGGAGGGGAGACCCAGTACTTC.

This clone has only one observation. This chain uses TRBV13 with TRBJ2-7; unclear D gene. V dropped 6 bases and J dropped 3 bases, with 27 bases sitting between them. CDR1 PRHDT and CDR2 FYEKMQ come from the germline V gene (reference sequence). The CDR3 runs 18 residues. The CDR3 DNA follows: TGTGCCAGCAGTCCGATTACCACCGCCGACGCGGCGGTCTACGAGCAGTACTTC. It codes for CASSPITTADAAVYEQYF.

V is TRBV19 and J is TRBJ1-6; D is possibly TRBD1 (6 bases). CDR3 length equals 14 residues. V lost 6 bases, J lost 6 bases, and 12 bases lay in between. Germline CDR1 LNHDA, CDR2 SQIVND (reference sequence). CDR3 in amino acids: CASSKFRGNSPLHF. The CDR3, as DNA: TGTGCCAGTAGCAAATTCAGGGGTAATTCACCCCTCCACTTT.

This clone was recorded once. This chain joins TRBV6-2 or TRBV6-3 and TRBJ2-7; 8 bases map to TRBD2. With 5 bases clipped from V and 4 bases from J, the junction kept 13 bases outside the gene matches. This CDR3 has 16 residues. Looked up from germline, CDR1 is MNHEY and CDR2 is SVGEGT. Here the CDR3 reads CASSRIAGTEIYEQYF. The CDR3 coding sequence is TGTGCCAGCAGTCGTATAGCGGGGACGGAGATTTACGAGCAGTACTTC.

The J gene is TRBJ2-1, the V gene TRBV28; TRBD2 matches at 16 bases. The V gene's germline CDR1 is MDHEN and CDR2 SYDVKM. Germline trimming cut 4 bases from V and 8 bases from J; bases unmatched to any gene: 8. The CDR3 extends over 17 amino acids. Written as DNA, the CDR3 is TGTGCCAGCAGTTCCCGGGGACTAGCGGGAGGGTTGGATGAGCAGTTCTTC. Its protein is CASSSRGLAGGLDEQFF. Looking up the rest from reference TRBV28 and TRBJ2-1 gives the full variable domain: DVKVTQSSRYLVKRTGEKVFLECVQDMDHENMFWYRQDPGLGLRLIYFSYDVKMKEKGDIPEGYSVSREKKERFSLILESASTNQTSMYLCASSSRGLAGGLDEQFFGPGTRLTVL.

The chain employs TRBV30 and TRBJ1-5; a possible D gene is TRBD1 (5 bases). The V end lost 4 bases, the J end lost 1 base, and 14 bases lay between the germline ends. The germline V gene has CDR1 GTSNPN and CDR2 SVGIG (reference sequence). CDR3 length equals 15 residues. CDR3 amino acids: CAWTRQGGSNQPQHF. The CDR3 DNA reads TGTGCCTGGACTCGCCAGGGTGGCAGCAATCAGCCCCAGCATTTT. The full variable domain, its missing parts supplied by reference TRBV30 and TRBJ1-5, is SQTIHQWPATLVQPVGSPLSLECTVEGTSNPNLYWYRQAAGRGLQLLFYSVGIGQISSEVPQNLSASRPQDRQFILSSKKLLLSDSGFYLCAWTRQGGSNQPQHFGDGTRLSIL.

The rearrangement links TRBV14 to TRBJ2-1; possibly TRBD1 for D (5 bases). Looked up from germline, CDR1 is SGHDN and CDR2 is FVKESK. Trimming pared 2 bases from V and 4 bases from J, leaving 12 bases between. CDR3 length: 15 residues. The CDR3: CASSQSTGYYNEQFF. The CDR3 DNA sequence: TGTGCCAGCAGCCAAAGTACAGGCTATTACAATGAGCAGTTCTTC.

The chain is built from TRBV5-1 and TRBJ2-3, with D perhaps matching TRBD1 (5 bases). Trimming took 1 base from V and 2 from J, leaving 11 bases between them. CDR1 is SGHRS, CDR2 YFSETQ, per germline. This CDR3 spans 15 amino acids. CDR3 region: CASSLFGANTDTQYF. DNA for the CDR3: TGCGCCAGCAGCTTGTTTGGGGCGAACACAGATACGCAGTATTTT. Together with reference TRBV5-1 and TRBJ2-3, the CDR3 gives the full variable domain: KAGVTQTPRYLIKTRGQQVTLSCSPISGHRSVSWYQQTPGQGLQFLFEYFSETQRNKGNFPGRFSGRQFSNSRSEMNVSTLELGDSALYLCASSLFGANTDTQYFGPGTRLTVL.

The chain uses TRBV24-1 and TRBJ2-7, with D hard to call. V was cut by 3 bases and J by 0 bases, with 8 bases left in between. Germline V gene lookup returns CDR1 KGHDR and CDR2 SFDVKD. The CDR3 has 14 amino acids. Here the CDR3 reads CATSDGGSSYEQYF. The CDR3 DNA sequence: TGTGCCACCAGTGATGGCGGAAGCTCCTACGAGCAGTACTTC.

V and J are TRBV7-2 and TRBJ1-1; possible D gene TRBD1, 5 bases. Germline CDR1 and CDR2: SGHTA and FQGNSA. Trimming pared 5 bases from V and 5 bases from J, leaving 12 bases between. The CDR3 sequence is 13 residues long. CDR3 protein: CASSQDGGTEAFF. CDR3 sequence (DNA): TGTGCCAGCAGCCAGGACGGGGGTACTGAAGCTTTCTTT.

The chain is built from TRBV5-4 and TRBJ2-3, with 7 positions matching TRBD2. The CDR3 is 18 residues long. V trimming: 5 bases; J trimming: 0 bases; junction bases outside the gene matches: 15. CDR1 SGHNT and CDR2 YYREEE come from the germline V gene (reference sequence). CDR3 region: CASSVGRSGGTSTDTQYF. In DNA, the CDR3 is TGTGCCAGCAGTGTGGGGCGTTCCGGGGGGACTAGCACAGATACGCAGTATTTT.

The chain carries TRBV7-8 and TRBJ1-2; TRBD1 matches 7 bases. CDR3 length equals 14 residues. V lost 5 bases to trimming and J lost 0 bases; unmatched junction nucleotides: 3. CDR1 is SGHVS, CDR2 FQNEAQ, per germline. The CDR3 coding sequence is TGTGCCAGCAGCCTAGGGGGCCCTAACTATGGCTACACCTTC. Its protein product is CASSLGGPNYGYTF. Using reference TRBV7-8 and TRBJ1-2 for the parts outside the CDR3, the full variable domain is GAGVSQSPRYKVAKRGQDVALRCDPISGHVSLFWYQQALGQGPEFLTYFQNEAQLDKSGLPSDRFFAERPEGSVSTLKIQRTQQEDSAVYLCASSLGGPNYGYTFGSGTRLTVV.

This chain joins TRBV19 and TRBJ1-1; maybe TRBD1 (5 bases). Trimming shortened V by 6 bases and J by 1 base, and 9 bases separated the two germline ends. The germline V gene has CDR1 LNHDA and CDR2 SQIVND (reference sequence). The CDR3 sequence is 13 residues long. The CDR3, as DNA: TGTGCCAGTAGGGGGGAGGGGAACACTGAAGCTTTCTTT. This gives the protein CASRGEGNTEAFF.